This TCR beta chain was captured in a study of cytomegalovirus exposure and HLA in healthy donors. About the research overall: Researchers found that approximately 77% of almost 400 genotyped donors fell within the Caucasian-associated ancestry cluster.

Trimming cost V 4 bases and J 6 bases; bases outside gene matches: 5. The CDR3 is made up of 16 amino acids. Germline lookup yields CDR1 SGHDN and CDR2 FVKESK. The PCR employed 60 Vbeta primers together with 13 Jbeta primers. Measured with immunoSEQ multiplex PCR; TCRdb has only the in-frame clones, and not every one. The sample shows 150,000 to 200,000 clones, around 76% of them seen only once. The source of this sequence is a man between 40 and 49 years old in good health and CMV-seropositive. The rearrangement joins TRBV14 to TRBJ2-1; 14 bases fit TRBD2. Input material: PBMCs. The chain's CDR3 is CASSLSGTSGGNEQFF. CDR3 nucleotides: TGTGCCAGCAGCCTCTCTGGGACTAGCGGGGGCAATGAGCAGTTCTTC.